A single T cell receptor beta chain is shown here with its context. Its matching antigen is unknown. These data are taken from a study of cytomegalovirus exposure and HLA in healthy donors. General study points: On later analysis, the bulk of CMV-associated TCR beta chains appeared to be HLA-restricted.

Germline CDR1 is MGHDK and CDR2 is SYGVNS. V was clipped by 4 bases and J by 4 bases; unmatched bases: 6. CDR3 size: 15 residues. The PCR was carried out with 60 Vbeta primers and 13 Jbeta primers. Sequencing was performed with immunoSEQ multiplex PCR; in TCRdb, only in-frame clones are kept and a portion is missing. The data contain fewer than 200,000 clones, approximately 77% of them singletons. Sample: PBMCs. This receptor was obtained from a young man in good health and CMV-seropositive. The gene calls are TRBV25-1 and TRBJ2-4; 8 bases are a match to TRBD1. CDR3 coding DNA: TGTGCCAGCAGTGGCTGGACAGGGAATAAAAACATTCAGTACTTC. This sequence encodes CASSGWTGNKNIQYF.